The rows below give T cell receptor beta chains drawn from one sample of a study of blood T cells in healthy people across ages. TCRdb redid the calling of the 5' RACE reads with MiXCR, one entry per CDR3 protein. This table holds hundreds of thousands of distinct CDR3 sequences, 58% found once. Input material: blood. The receptors originated from a young man in good health. CDR3s include the opening cysteine and the closing phenylalanine or tryptophan. A D gene is named only where the DNA matches it firmly. Clone size is shown for a subset of rows, as once, few, many or a class of expanded clone.

TGTGCCAGCAACCATCGGGGGACAGGGATACGGGGTGGCTACACCTTC	CASNHRGTGIRGGYTF	-	TRBD1	TRBV28	TRBJ1-2
TGCGCCAGCAGCCAATATGGGCCTAGCGGTAGCTCTGGGGCCAACGTCCTGACTTTC	CASSQYGPSGSSGANVLTF	-	TRBD2	TRBV4-3	TRBJ2-6
TGCAGTGCTAGAGATCTTTGGGCTAGCGGCTCCTACGAGCAGTACTTC	CSARDLWASGSYEQYF	-	TRBD2	TRBV20-1	TRBJ2-7
TGTGCCAGCAGCCCGCAGCGTAGCGGGGGGGCCGAACAGTACTTC	CASSPQRSGGAEQYF	-	TRBD2	TRBV3-1	TRBJ2-4
TGTGCCAGCAGTCCAGGGGGGTTTGGCAAAAACATTCAGTACTTC	CASSPGGFGKNIQYF	-	-	TRBV27	TRBJ2-4
TGTGCCAGCAGTTCGGGGCGGCAGTACTTC	CASSSGRQYF	-	-	TRBV12-3/TRBV12-4	TRBJ2-7
TGCGCCAGCAGCCAAGGTACGGGGAGTACCTACGAGCAGTACTTC	CASSQGTGSTYEQYF	few	-	TRBV4-3	TRBJ2-7
TGCAGTGTTGGGGACACGACGATGAACACTGAAGCTTTCTTT	CSVGDTTMNTEAFF	-	-	TRBV20-1	TRBJ1-1
TGTGCCAGCATAGGGGACACCCTGTACGAGCAGTACTTC	CASIGDTLYEQYF	-	-	TRBV6-1	TRBJ2-7
TGCGCCAGCAGCCGCCGGGGCGGAGCGGAGACCCAGTACTTC	CASSRRGGAETQYF	-	-	TRBV5-1	TRBJ2-5
TGTGCCAGCAGCTTAGACAGGGCGGGTCACGAGCAGTACTTC	CASSLDRAGHEQYF	few	-	TRBV13	TRBJ2-7
TGCAGCGCCCGGGACAGGGAGAACGAGCAGTACTTC	CSARDRENEQYF	few	TRBD1	TRBV29-1	TRBJ2-7
TGTGCCAGCAGCTTAGCGGGGTGGGGGACTAGCGGGGTCCGCTCCTACAATGAGCAGTTCTTC	CASSLAGWGTSGVRSYNEQFF	-	TRBD2	TRBV7-2	TRBJ2-1
TGTGCCAGCTCAGCGGACAGGGCCGGGGTGTATGGCTACACCTTC	CASSADRAGVYGYTF	-	TRBD1	TRBV18	TRBJ1-2
TGTGCCAGCAGCTCCGGTTGGGACAGCACCTACGAGCAGTACTTC	CASSSGWDSTYEQYF	once	TRBD1	TRBV11-2	TRBJ2-7
TGCAGCGTTGAAGATCTCAGGGGGCTTGTCAATGAGCAGTTCTTC	CSVEDLRGLVNEQFF	once	TRBD1	TRBV29-1	TRBJ2-1
TGTGCCAGCAGCCAATATGTAGCGGGGGTACACGAGCAGTACTTC	CASSQYVAGVHEQYF	few	TRBD2	TRBV16	TRBJ2-7
TGTGCCAGCAGCCCACAGGGGGCGCGTTGGACTGAAGCTTTCTTT	CASSPQGARWTEAFF	-	TRBD1	TRBV12-3/TRBV12-4	TRBJ1-1
TGTGCCAGCAGCCCCCGTCCGGGAGGCTATGGCTACACCTTC	CASSPRPGGYGYTF	few	-	TRBV7-2	TRBJ1-2
TGTGCCAGCAGTATCCTAGCGGCAGATACGCAGTATTTT	CASSILAADTQYF	-	TRBD2	TRBV6-4	TRBJ2-3
TGTGCCAGCAGTTTATCGGGTGAGGTGGCAACTAATGAAAAACTGTTTTTT	CASSLSGEVATNEKLFF	once	-	TRBV12-3/TRBV12-4	TRBJ1-4
TGTGCCAGCAGTGACCCGGGACTAGATGAGACCCAGTACTTC	CASSDPGLDETQYF	-	TRBD2	TRBV6-1	TRBJ2-5